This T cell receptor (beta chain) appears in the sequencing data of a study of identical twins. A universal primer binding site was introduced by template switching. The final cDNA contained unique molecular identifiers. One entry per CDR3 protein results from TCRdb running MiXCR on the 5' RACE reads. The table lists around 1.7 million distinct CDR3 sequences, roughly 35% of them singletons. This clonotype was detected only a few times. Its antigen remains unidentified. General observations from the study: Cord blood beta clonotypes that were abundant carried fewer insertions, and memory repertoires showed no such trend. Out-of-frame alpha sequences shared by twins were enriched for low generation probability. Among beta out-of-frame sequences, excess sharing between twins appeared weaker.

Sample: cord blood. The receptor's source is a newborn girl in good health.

The CDR3 spells CASSDSAYTGELFF. The CDR3 DNA follows: TGTGCCAGCAGTGACAGCGCTTACACCGGGGAGCTGTTTTTT. This chain uses TRBV3-1 with TRBJ2-2; possibly TRBD1 for D (5 bases). Germline V CDR1 and CDR2: LGHDT, YNNKEL (reference sequence). The CDR3 is 14 residues long. V shed 6 bases and J shed 3 bases, with 11 bases lying between them.